The clone carrying this T cell receptor (beta chain) was found many times. Antigen: not known. The data derive from a study of T cells in Graves' hyperthyroidism and ophthalmopathy. Amplification yielded TCR beta CDR3 regions, with RNA transcripts as the source. First-round RT-PCR with HTBI primers amplified the TCR CDR3 region. MiXCR, run by TCRdb on the multiplex PCR reads, gives a single entry per CDR3 protein. The data hold around 250,000 distinct CDR3 sequences, with roughly 15% observed a single time. The CDR3 has 16 residues. CDR1 and CDR2 from the germline V gene are DFQATT and SNEGSKA (reference sequence). With V trimmed by 6 bases and J by 0 bases, 6 bases remained unmatched. General observations from the study: Most thyroid-expanded clonotypes above 0.001 were also found in blood.

The sample comprised blood. This sequence originates from a woman aged 40 to 50 with Graves' hyperthyroidism that later progressed to Graves' ophthalmopathy. V and J are TRBV20-1 and TRBJ2-1, with 12 bases identical to TRBD2. CDR3 sequence: CSARETSGSSYNEQFF. The CDR3 DNA follows: TGCAGTGCCCGGGAGACTAGCGGGAGCTCCTACAATGAGCAGTTCTTC.